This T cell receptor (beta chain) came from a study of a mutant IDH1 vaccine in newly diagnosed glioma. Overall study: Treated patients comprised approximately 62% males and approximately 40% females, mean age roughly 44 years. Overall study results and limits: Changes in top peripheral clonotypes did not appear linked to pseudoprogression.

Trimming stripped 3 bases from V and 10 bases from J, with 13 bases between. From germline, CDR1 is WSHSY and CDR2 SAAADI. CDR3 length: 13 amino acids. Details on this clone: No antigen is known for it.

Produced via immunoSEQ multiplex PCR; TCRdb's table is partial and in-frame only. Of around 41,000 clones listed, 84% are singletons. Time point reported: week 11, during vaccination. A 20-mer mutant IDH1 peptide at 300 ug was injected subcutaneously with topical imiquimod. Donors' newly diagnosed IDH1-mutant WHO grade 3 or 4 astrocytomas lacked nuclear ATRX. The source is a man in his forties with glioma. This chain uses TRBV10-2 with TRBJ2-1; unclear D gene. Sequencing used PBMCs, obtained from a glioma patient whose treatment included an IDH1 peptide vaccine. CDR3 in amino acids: CASSEAPLGEQFF. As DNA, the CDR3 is TGCGCCAGCAGTGAAGCCCCTTTGGGCGAGCAGTTCTTC.